This TCR beta chain was sequenced during a study of cytomegalovirus exposure and HLA in healthy donors. Separate from the roughly 670-subject first cohort, the roughly 120-subject validation cohort was the one that the donors belonged to. Notes on this clone: The antigen is undetermined.

Clones were sequenced by immunoSEQ multiplex PCR, and TCRdb holds only the in-frame ones, with some missing. The sample lists about 73,000 clones, 85% to 95% occurring once. Whole-study results and caveats: The tendency of first-cohort TCR clusters to co-occur in the 90 to 150 validation repertoires emerged from a later analysis. The study labeled 150 or so TCR beta chains cytomegalovirus-associated. It was confirmed in vitro that a few of the CMV-associated chains were specific for CMV antigens.

CDR3 length: 13 amino acids. V was clipped by 10 bases and J by 9 bases, with 19 bases between them. In germline, CDR1 is MNHNS, CDR2 SASEGT. The chain recombines TRBV6-1 with TRBJ2-1; perhaps TRBD1 as D (6 bases). The specimen sequenced was PBMCs. The TCR originated in a man between 18 and 29 years old in good health and CMV-seronegative. The CDR3 protein is CATRITGWGEQFF. CDR3 DNA sequence: TGTGCCACAAGGATAACAGGGTGGGGTGAGCAGTTCTTC.